This TCR beta chain stems from a study of T-cell reconstitution after alpha-beta-depleted transplantation in children. Unique molecular identifiers were built into the TCRbeta library. TCRdb ran MiXCR on the PCR reads and lists one entry per CDR3 protein. The sample lists 240,000 or so distinct CDR3 sequences, less than 9% seen once, with less than 8% in the top ten. Study-wide results and limits: Several hundred graft clones that had expanded were reportedly the source of alpha-beta T cells about two months after transplant. T-cell numbers and diversity one year post-transplant derived largely from freshly generated T cells. In some patients, recipient T cells and intrathymic progenitors surviving conditioning explained high day-60 diversity.

CDR3 size: 13 residues. Germline V gives CDR1 SQVTM, CDR2 ANQGSEA. This clonotype was found many times. Antigen unknown. The sample here was PBMCs, mostly from graft donor cells, taken 180 days after TCRalphabeta/CD19-depleted stem cell transplant. This chain uses TRBV29-1 with TRBJ2-1; possible D gene TRBD2, 6 bases. This sequence was found in a male patient younger than 18 who had a stem cell transplant for acute lymphoblastic leukemia, so the T cells may come from the graft donor. The CDR3 DNA reads as TGCAGTGGAGGGGCAGGAGCCTACAATGAGCAGTTCTTC. Its protein product is CSGGAGAYNEQFF.